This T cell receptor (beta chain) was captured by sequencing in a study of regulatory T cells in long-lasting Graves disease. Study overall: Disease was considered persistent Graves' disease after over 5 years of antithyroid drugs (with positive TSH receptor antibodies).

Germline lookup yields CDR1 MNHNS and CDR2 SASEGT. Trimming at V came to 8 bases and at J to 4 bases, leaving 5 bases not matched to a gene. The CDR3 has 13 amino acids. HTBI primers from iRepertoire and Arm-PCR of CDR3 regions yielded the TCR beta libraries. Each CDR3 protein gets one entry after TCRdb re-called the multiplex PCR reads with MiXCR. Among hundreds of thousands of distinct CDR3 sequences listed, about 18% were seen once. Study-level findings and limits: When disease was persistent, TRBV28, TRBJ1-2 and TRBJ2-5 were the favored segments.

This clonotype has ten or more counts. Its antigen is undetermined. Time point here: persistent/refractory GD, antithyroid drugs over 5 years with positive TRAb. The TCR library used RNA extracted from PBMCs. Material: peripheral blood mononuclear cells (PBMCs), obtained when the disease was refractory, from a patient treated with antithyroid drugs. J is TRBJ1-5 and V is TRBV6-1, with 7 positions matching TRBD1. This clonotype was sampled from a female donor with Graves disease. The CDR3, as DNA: TGTGCCAGCGGCACAGGGGTAAATCAGCCCCAGCATTTT. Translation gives CASGTGVNQPQHF.